This entry is about one TCR beta chain. The antigen is undetermined. Per germline, CDR1 SEHNR and CDR2 FQNEAQ (reference sequence). V lost 3 bases and J lost 5, with 8 bases in between. There are 13 residues in the CDR3. The sample comes from a study of vaccination and CD4 T cells after COVID-19. On the study more broadly: Spike peptides, overlapping and drawn from SARS-CoV-2, HCoV-NL63, HCoV-OC43 and HCoV-229E, were used to stimulate cells.

Treatment given: roughly 10-day PBMC culture with coronavirus spike peptide pools or control peptides (ViraFEST assay). An Oncomine TCR Beta short-read assay was used to sequence the DNA from cultured CD4+ T cells. TCRdb redid the calling of the PCR reads with MiXCR, one entry per CDR3 protein. This repertoire shows 20,000 to 25,000 distinct CDR3 sequences, nearly 55% found once; its top ten account for roughly 5.6%. The chain couples TRBV7-9 to TRBJ1-5, with D unclear. The clonotype originates from a human donor who had recovered from COVID-19. The sequenced sample was CD4+ T cells from blood, cultured in vitro. CDR3 nucleotide sequence: TGTGCCAGCAGCTTTACCTTAGATCAGCCCCAGCATTTT. Translating it yields CASSFTLDQPQHF. Using reference TRBV7-9 and TRBJ1-5 for the parts outside the CDR3, the full variable domain is DTGVSQNPRHKITKRGQNVTFRCDPISEHNRLYWYRQTLGQGPEFLTYFQNEAQLEKSRLLSDRFSAERPKGSFSTLEIQRTEQGDSAMYLCASSFTLDQPQHFGDGTRLSIL.